These 25 T cell receptor beta chains were all obtained from the same sample, sequenced in a study of post-analysis software for immune sequencing data (dated by TCRdb to about 2015). No cognate antigen is known for these TCRs. The library was produced with PCR. Sequencing used an Illumina HiSeq 2500. Unique molecular identifiers were incorporated into TCR beta cDNA libraries to reduce PCR and sequencing biases. TCRdb ran its own pipeline on the public reads, namely fastp trimming at Q25 and MiXCR clone calling, and kept in-frame beta chains. When rows share a CDR3 protein, they turn into one entry using the most common DNA and genes. The sample table lists roughly 700,000 distinct CDR3 sequences, around 27% of them with a count of one. The ten largest account for more than 0.55% of the sample. Overall study results and their limits: Patients showed significantly higher frequencies than controls for a few TRBV segments, among them TRBV5-6, TRBV5-1 and TRBV20-1.

Specimen: blood. The receptors were sampled from a girl aged 10-17 years with multiple sclerosis.

Points on this clonotype: A much larger clone differs by one base, so this may be a read error. This rearrangement joins TRBV20-1 to TRBJ2-1; D unclear. V dropped 4 bases and J dropped 8 bases, with 15 bases sitting between them. Germline assignment: CDR1 DFQATT and CDR2 SNEGSKA (reference sequence). The CDR3 has 13 residues. This CDR3 reads CSAIVTGADEQFF. As DNA, the CDR3 is TGCAGTGCTATTGTGACTGGTGCCGATGAGCAGTTCTTC.

The rearrangement joins TRBV2 to TRBJ1-5; D possibly corresponds to TRBD1 (5 bases). The CDR3 is 13 residues long. The germline V gene has CDR1 SNHLY and CDR2 FYNNEI. V was shortened by 7 bases and J by 3 bases, with 10 bases between the two germline ends. The CDR3 DNA reads TGTGCCAGCATGGGGCGATACAATCAGCCCCAGCATTTT. It encodes CASMGRYNQPQHF.

The sample holds a few counts of this clonotype. V gene TRBV18 combines with J gene TRBJ2-4, with 7 bases fitting TRBD1. The CDR3 runs to 16 residues. Germline V lookup: CDR1 KGHSH, CDR2 LQKENI. With 4 bases clipped from V and 0 bases from J, the junction kept 6 bases outside the gene matches. CDR3 protein: CASSRTGDLAKNIQYF. CDR3 bases: TGTGCCAGCTCACGAACAGGGGATCTAGCCAAAAACATTCAGTACTTC. Full variable domain (rest looked up from reference TRBV18 and TRBJ2-4): NAGVMQNPRHLVRRRGQEARLRCSPMKGHSHVYWYRQLPEEGLKFMVYLQKENIIDESGMPKERFSAEFPKEGPSILRIQQVVRGDSAAYFCASSRTGDLAKNIQYFGAGTRLSVL.

The gene calls are TRBV24-1 and TRBJ2-7, with TRBD1 matching over 9 bases. CDR1 and CDR2 from the germline V gene are KGHDR and SFDVKD. J was trimmed by 3 bases and V by 9 bases; bases with no gene match: 5. The CDR3 has 13 residues. CDR3 nucleotide sequence: TGTGCCACCCGTGGGACAGGGAACTACGAGCAGTACTTC. Protein product: CATRGTGNYEQYF.

V usage is TRBV19 and J usage is TRBJ1-5, with 8 bases lining up with TRBD1. CDR3 length: 16 residues. Germline V gene sequence: CDR1 LNHDA, CDR2 SQIVND (reference sequence). The junction had 13 bases not matched to a gene; V was cut back by 5 bases and J by 7 bases. This CDR3 is CASSARQGALGQPQHF. CDR3 DNA sequence: TGTGCCAGTAGTGCACGGCAGGGGGCGTTGGGACAGCCCCAGCATTTT.

The chain links TRBV20-1 to TRBJ1-6; D not resolved. This CDR3 contains 13 residues. V lost 3 bases to trimming and J lost 8 bases, with 11 bases between them. From germline, CDR1 is DFQATT and CDR2 SNEGSKA (reference sequence). DNA for the CDR3: TGCAGTGCTAGTCTTGTTCTGGATTCACCCCTCCACTTT. This encodes CSASLVLDSPLHF.

The chain uses TRBV6-4 and TRBJ2-2; the D gene is possibly TRBD2 (6 bases). Trimming took off 3 bases at V and 7 bases at J, with 12 bases between the two ends. The germline V gene has CDR1 MRHNA and CDR2 SNTAGT. CDR3 length: 14 residues. Here the CDR3 reads CASSEDGSVGELFF. CDR3 nucleotides: TGTGCCAGCAGTGAAGACGGGAGCGTCGGGGAGCTGTTTTTT.

The chain recombines TRBV20-1 with TRBJ2-3, with 13 bases fitting TRBD2. Looked up from germline, CDR1 is DFQATT and CDR2 is SNEGSKA (reference sequence). The CDR3 is 20 residues long. The ends lost 1 base at V and 0 bases at J; junction bases unmatched: 13. The CDR3 nucleotides read TGCAGTGCTAGAGGGATGGGGATCACTAGCGGGAGGGCGAGCACAGATACGCAGTATTTT. Translating gives CSARGMGITSGRASTDTQYF.

V is TRBV20-1 and J is TRBJ2-7; D is unclear. In germline, CDR1 is DFQATT, CDR2 SNEGSKA (reference sequence). This CDR3 comprises 13 residues. The V end was cut by 0 bases, the J end by 0 bases, with 6 bases between. This CDR3 is CSARDASSYEQYF. CDR3 bases: TGCAGTGCTAGAGATGCCAGCTCCTACGAGCAGTACTTC.

This rearrangement joins TRBV7-2 to TRBJ2-3; D may be TRBD2 (5 bases). Trimming cost V 1 base and J 4 bases, with 12 bases left between them. CDR1 and CDR2 from the germline V gene are SGHTA and FQGNSA. This CDR3 is 15 amino acids long. CDR3 protein: CASSLGGLRADTQYF. The CDR3 coding sequence is TGTGCCAGCAGCTTAGGAGGGCTTAGGGCAGATACGCAGTATTTT.

The chain uses TRBV7-9 and TRBJ2-1; D possibly corresponds to TRBD2 (6 bases). Germline lookup yields CDR1 SEHNR and CDR2 FQNEAQ (reference sequence). V gave up 4 bases and J gave up 9 bases, with 22 bases separating them. This CDR3 is built from 16 residues. CDR3 sequence (DNA): TGTGCCAGCAGCTCCCTTTCCGTGGAGCGGCGGGGTGAGCAGTTCTTC. Its protein product is CASSSLSVERRGEQFF. The full variable domain, rest sourced from reference TRBV7-9 and TRBJ2-1, is DTGVSQNPRHKITKRGQNVTFRCDPISEHNRLYWYRQTLGQGPEFLTYFQNEAQLEKSRLLSDRFSAERPKGSFSTLEIQRTEQGDSAMYLCASSSLSVERRGEQFFGPGTRLTVL.

The V call is TRBV24-1, the J call TRBJ2-5; 8 bases align to TRBD1. This CDR3 region has 16 residues. After removal of 0 bases from V and 4 bases from J, the junction contained 6 bases not matched to a gene. CDR1 KGHDR and CDR2 SFDVKD come from the germline V gene. The CDR3 is CATSDLPGRGRETQYF. DNA for the CDR3: TGTGCCACCAGTGATTTGCCAGGCAGGGGGCGAGAGACCCAGTACTTC.

The chain couples TRBV27 to TRBJ1-1; no firm D call. This CDR3 spans 13 amino acids. Per the germline V gene, CDR1 is MNHEY and CDR2 is SMNVEV (reference sequence). V lost 4 bases, J lost 3 bases, and 9 bases lay in between. The CDR3 region is CASSWSRDTEAFF. The CDR3 nucleotides read TGTGCCAGCAGTTGGTCTAGGGACACTGAAGCTTTCTTT.

The genes are TRBV12-3 or TRBV12-4 and TRBJ1-5, with D unclear. V was cut by 6 bases and J by 9 bases, with 18 bases left in between. This CDR3 comprises 14 residues. The CDR3 nucleotides read TGTGCCAGCAGCCAACGCAACTCCGATCGGCCCCAGCATTTT. It yields the protein CASSQRNSDRPQHF.

This clonotype showed up just a few times. This could be a read error, since a much larger clone is one nucleotide away. This chain links TRBV5-1 with TRBJ1-2, with 11 bases aligning to TRBD1. Losses at the gene ends were 3 bases for V and 8 bases for J; bases not matched to a gene: 6. The CDR3 is made up of 14 amino acids. Germline CDR1 reads SGHRS; CDR2 reads YFSETQ. In DNA, the CDR3 is TGCGCCAGCAGCTGGGCTGGGACAGGGGGAGGCTACACCTTC. It encodes CASSWAGTGGGYTF.

This clonotype was seen at least ten times. The J gene is TRBJ2-1, the V gene TRBV29-1; D ambiguous. The CDR3 length is 15 residues. Trimming cost V 2 bases and J 3 bases, with 14 bases left between them. From germline, CDR1 is SQVTM and CDR2 ANQGSEA. The CDR3 region is CSVEWLWQSYNEQFF. The CDR3, as DNA: TGCAGCGTTGAATGGTTGTGGCAGAGCTACAATGAGCAGTTCTTC.

The chain couples TRBV15 to TRBJ1-2; D remains ambiguous. CDR1 LNHNV and CDR2 YYDKDF come from the germline V gene (reference sequence). The ends were cut back, 0 bases at V and 7 bases at J, with 15 bases in the middle. This CDR3 is built from 15 residues. The CDR3 spells CATSRDRGVDSGYTF. The CDR3 nucleotides are TGTGCCACCAGCAGAGATCGGGGAGTCGACTCTGGCTACACCTTC.

The chain uses TRBV2 and TRBJ1-6; D call uncertain. Germline assignment: CDR1 SNHLY and CDR2 FYNNEI. The CDR3 has 12 amino acids. Trimming left V 8 bases short and J 7 bases short, with 9 bases between. CDR3 loop: CASAIGNSPLHF. The CDR3 DNA follows: TGTGCCAGCGCCATCGGGAATTCACCCCTCCACTTT.

Comments on this clonotype: Given the absence of the conserved phenylalanine or tryptophan at the CDR3 end, a read error is likely. V gene TRBV20-1 combines with J gene TRBJ2-3, with D unclear. V lost 1 base to trimming and J lost 4 bases, with 15 bases between them. CDR1 is DFQATT, CDR2 SNEGSKA, per germline (reference sequence). The length of the CDR3 is 15 residues. CDR3 amino acids: CSARGSIAFADTQYS. The DNA for the CDR3 is TGCAGTGCTAGAGGATCGATAGCCTTTGCAGATACGCAGTATTCT.

For this clonotype: One junction end disagrees with the germline gene, perhaps due to a read error. The J gene is TRBJ1-2, the V gene TRBV20-1, with 9 nucleotides matching TRBD1. This CDR3 has 9 amino acids. From germline, CDR1 is DFQATT and CDR2 SNEGSKA (reference sequence). The CDR3 DNA is TGCGGACAGGGGAATGGCTACACTTTC. It codes for CGQGNGYTF.

This clonotype occurred many times. This chain uses TRBV6-2 or TRBV6-3 with TRBJ2-1, with a possible D match to TRBD2 (6 bases). This CDR3 is 12 amino acids long. CDR1 is MNHEY and CDR2 is SVGEGT in the germline V gene. V lost 6 bases, J lost 14 bases, and 17 bases lay in between. The CDR3 region is CASSQGPEGKFF. CDR3 bases: TGTGCCAGCAGCCAAGGGCCGGAGGGGAAGTTCTTC.

The chain links TRBV9 to TRBJ2-3; weak D call: TRBD2 (6 bases). V lost 4 bases and J 6 bases, leaving 15 bases between the germline ends. CDR1 is SGDLS and CDR2 is YYNGEE in the germline V gene. The CDR3 is 14 residues long. The CDR3 DNA is TGTGCCAGCAGCCTTCACAAGAGCGGGGATACGCAGTATTTT. It encodes CASSLHKSGDTQYF. Complete variable domain (other parts from reference TRBV9 and TRBJ2-3): DSGVTQTPKHLITATGQRVTLRCSPRSGDLSVYWYQQSLDQGLQFLIQYYNGEERAKGNILERFSAQQFPDLHSELNLSSLELGDSALYFCASSLHKSGDTQYFGPGTRLTVL.

This clonotype occurred a few times. The chain recombines TRBV20-1 with TRBJ2-5; 9 bases are shared with TRBD1. The germline CDR1 and CDR2 sequences are DFQATT and SNEGSKA (reference sequence). The ends lost 0 bases at V and 5 bases at J; junction bases unmatched: 4. This CDR3 spans 14 amino acids. CDR3 nucleotides: TGCAGTGCTAGAGATCGGACAGGGGCCGAGACCCAGTACTTC. Translation gives CSARDRTGAETQYF.

This clonotype was observed a few times. CDR3 coding DNA: TGTGCCAGCAGCTCCCAGGGCCGGATCTACGAGCAGTACTTC. It codes for CASSSQGRIYEQYF. The chain has TRBV7-2 and TRBJ2-7; TRBD1 is a possible D gene (5 bases). Germline assignment: CDR1 SGHTA and CDR2 FQGNSA. This CDR3 region has 14 residues. V was cut by 4 bases and J by 3 bases, with 13 bases left in between.

This clonotype has only a few counts. V and J are TRBV7-2 and TRBJ1-1; TRBD1 matches at 9 bases. Losses at the gene ends were 5 bases for V and 3 bases for J; bases not matched to a gene: 7. Per the germline V gene, CDR1 is SGHTA and CDR2 is FQGNSA. The CDR3 extends over 15 amino acids. CDR3 sequence: CASSAIQGAHTEAFF. In DNA form, the CDR3 reads TGTGCCAGCAGCGCCATACAGGGGGCCCACACTGAAGCTTTCTTT.